Given below is one TCR beta chain in context. Its antigen is unknown. This entry belongs to a study of CD39 and CD103 CD8 tumor-infiltrating T cells. As for the study in general: Shown patients: HPV-positive HNSCC, HPV-negative HNSCC, ovarian cancer, melanoma. Study outcomes and limitations: Blood and uninvolved lymph node rarely held DP TIL clonotypes.

T lymphocytes were negatively selected, with EpCAM beads added for tumor-infiltrating lymphocytes. Sequencing used immunoSEQ multiplex PCR; TCRdb keeps in-frame clones, though not all of them. The sample lists some 4,300 clones; roughly 70% were seen once. The V gene end was trimmed by 0 bases and the J gene end by 10 bases; junction bases not matched to a gene: 8. CDR1 GTSNPN and CDR2 SVGIG come from the germline V gene (reference sequence). The CDR3 has 14 residues. Sequences were obtained from CD8+ T cells sorted from blood. As to subset: total memory CD8 T cells (CD45RA-CCR7+/-) from blood or uninvolved lymph node. The rearrangement joins TRBV30 to TRBJ1-5; 8 nucleotides match TRBD1. The clonotype was recovered from a human donor with head and neck squamous cell carcinoma. This CDR3 reads CAWSVLQGAQPQHF. The CDR3 DNA sequence: TGTGCCTGGAGTGTACTGCAGGGGGCTCAACCCCAGCATTTT.